A selection of T cell receptor beta chains follows, all from one sample in a study of early T cells in non-severe SARS-CoV-2 infection. TCRdb used MiXCR to reprocess the 5' RACE reads, holding one entry per CDR3 protein. Counted here are about 44,000 distinct CDR3 sequences, about a quarter occurring once; the ten biggest clones make up approximately 4.4%. The material sequenced was whole blood, taken at baseline. These receptors all stem from an adult who was a healthcare worker with PCR-confirmed SARS-CoV-2 infection or an uninfected control (not recorded which). Each CDR3 is given with its conserved first and last residue. D genes are given only for firm matches. The size of a clone is reported for some rows only, either as once, few or many, or as a class for expanded clones.

DNA: TGTGCCAGCAGTTACATTACTAACTATGGCTACACCTTC
CDR3: CASSYITNYGYTF
D: -
V: TRBV6-6
size: -
J: TRBJ1-2
length: 13

DNA: TGCGCCAGCAGGGCCGGGACAACCGATGGAGATACGCAGTATTTT
CDR3: CASRAGTTDGDTQYF
D: -
V: TRBV5-1
size: few
J: TRBJ2-3
length: 15

DNA: TGTGCCAGCAGCCCCCGCACCGGGGAGCTGTTTTTT
CDR3: CASSPRTGELFF
D: -
V: TRBV7-2
size: few
J: TRBJ2-2
length: 12

DNA: TGTGCCAGCAGCTTATCGAGGGGCAACACTGAAGCTTTCTTT
CDR3: CASSLSRGNTEAFF
D: -
V: TRBV7-2
size: few
J: TRBJ1-1
length: 14

DNA: TGTGCCAGCAAGATAGGTGGTGGATCCTACGAGCAGTACTTC
CDR3: CASKIGGGSYEQYF
D: -
V: TRBV11-2
size: -
J: TRBJ2-7
length: 14

DNA: TGTGCCAGCATTAGACAGGAGCCCTACGAGCAGTACTTC
CDR3: CASIRQEPYEQYF
D: -
V: TRBV25-1
size: many
J: TRBJ2-7
length: 13

DNA: TGTGCCAGCAGTCCGCATGGTGGGGCCCTGGATCAGCCCCAGCATTTT
CDR3: CASSPHGGALDQPQHF
D: -
V: TRBV12-3/TRBV12-4
size: -
J: TRBJ1-5
length: 16

DNA: TGCAGTGCTAGATTCGGACAGCCGCAGTTCTTC
CDR3: CSARFGQPQFF
D: -
V: TRBV20-1
size: -
J: TRBJ2-1
length: 11

DNA: TGTGCCAGCAGTGCCCCAGGGTTGAACACTGAAGCTTTCTTT
CDR3: CASSAPGLNTEAFF
D: -
V: TRBV6-1
size: many
J: TRBJ1-1
length: 14

DNA: TGCAGTGCTCCCGGGCGGGCCCCACTATTCACAGATACGCAGTATTTT
CDR3: CSAPGRAPLFTDTQYF
D: -
V: TRBV20-1
size: -
J: TRBJ2-3
length: 16

DNA: TGTGCCAGCAGCCTTGGGACTAGCGGGGCATACGAGCAGTACTTC
CDR3: CASSLGTSGAYEQYF
D: TRBD2
V: TRBV27
size: few
J: TRBJ2-7
length: 15

DNA: TGTGCCATCAGAGAAGACAGGCCGAGCTCCTACAATGAGCAGTTCTTC
CDR3: CAIREDRPSSYNEQFF
D: -
V: TRBV10-3
size: -
J: TRBJ2-1
length: 16

DNA: TGTGCCAGCAGCTTATTCGGGCAGATGGAGACCCAGTACTTC
CDR3: CASSLFGQMETQYF
D: -
V: TRBV7-9
size: few
J: TRBJ2-5
length: 14

DNA: TGTGCCAGCAGTTACGGGGGGGCCACCGGGGAGCTGTTTTTT
CDR3: CASSYGGATGELFF
D: -
V: TRBV6-2/TRBV6-3
size: -
J: TRBJ2-2
length: 14